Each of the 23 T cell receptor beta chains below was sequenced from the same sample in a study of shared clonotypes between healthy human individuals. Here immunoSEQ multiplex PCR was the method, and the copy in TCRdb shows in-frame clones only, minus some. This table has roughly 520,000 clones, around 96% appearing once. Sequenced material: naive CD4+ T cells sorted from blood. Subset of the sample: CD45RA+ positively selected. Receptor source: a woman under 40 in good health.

This CDR3 reads CASSVQGNTEAFF. The CDR3 nucleotides are TGTGCCAGCTCAGTGCAAGGGAACACTGAAGCTTTCTTT. The V call is TRBV18, the J call TRBJ1-1; D gene ambiguous. Germline-derived CDR1 and CDR2 are KGHSH and LQKENI. Trimming pared 5 bases from V and 1 base from J, leaving 8 bases between. The CDR3 covers 13 residues.

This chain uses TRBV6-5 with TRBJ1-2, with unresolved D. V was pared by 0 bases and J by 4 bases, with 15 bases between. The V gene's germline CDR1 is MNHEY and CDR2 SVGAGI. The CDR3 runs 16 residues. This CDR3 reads CASSYSQSARGYGYTF. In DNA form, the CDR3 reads TGTGCCAGCAGTTACTCGCAATCGGCCAGAGGCTATGGCTACACCTTC.

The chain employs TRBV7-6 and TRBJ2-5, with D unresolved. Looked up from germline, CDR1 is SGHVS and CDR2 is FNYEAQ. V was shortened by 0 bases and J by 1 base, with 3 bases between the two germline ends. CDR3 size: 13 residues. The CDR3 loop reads CASSLASQETQYF. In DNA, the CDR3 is TGTGCCAGCAGCTTAGCGAGCCAAGAGACCCAGTACTTC. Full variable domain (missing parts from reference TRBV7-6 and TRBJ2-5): GAGVSQSPRYKVTKRGQDVALRCDPISGHVSLYWYRQALGQGPEFLTYFNYEAQQDKSGLPNDRFSAERPEGSISTLTIQRTEQRDSAMYRCASSLASQETQYFGPGTRLLVL.

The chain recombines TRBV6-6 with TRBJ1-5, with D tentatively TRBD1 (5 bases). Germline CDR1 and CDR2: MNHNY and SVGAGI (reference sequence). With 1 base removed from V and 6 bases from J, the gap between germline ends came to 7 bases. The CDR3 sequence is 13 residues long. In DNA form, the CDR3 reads TGTGCCAGCAGTTACTTGACAGTTCAGCCCCAGCATTTT. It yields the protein CASSYLTVQPQHF.

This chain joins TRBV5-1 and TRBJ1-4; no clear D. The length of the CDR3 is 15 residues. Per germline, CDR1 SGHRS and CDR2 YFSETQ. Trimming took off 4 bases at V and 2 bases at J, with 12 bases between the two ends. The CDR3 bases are TGCGCCAGCAGCCCCAACATCGGGACTAATGAAAAACTGTTTTTT. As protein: CASSPNIGTNEKLFF.

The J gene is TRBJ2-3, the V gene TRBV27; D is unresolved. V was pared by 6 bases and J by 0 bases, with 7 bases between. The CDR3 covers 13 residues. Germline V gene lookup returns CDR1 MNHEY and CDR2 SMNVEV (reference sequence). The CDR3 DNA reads TGTGCCAGCAGGCTCCAGAGCACAGATACGCAGTATTTT. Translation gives CASRLQSTDTQYF.

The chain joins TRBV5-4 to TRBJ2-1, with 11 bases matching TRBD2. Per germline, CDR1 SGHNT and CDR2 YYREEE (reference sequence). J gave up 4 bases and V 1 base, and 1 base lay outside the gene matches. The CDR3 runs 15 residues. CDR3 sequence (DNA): TGTGCCAGCAGCTTGTTAGCGGGAGGGTACAATGAGCAGTTCTTC. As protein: CASSLLAGGYNEQFF.

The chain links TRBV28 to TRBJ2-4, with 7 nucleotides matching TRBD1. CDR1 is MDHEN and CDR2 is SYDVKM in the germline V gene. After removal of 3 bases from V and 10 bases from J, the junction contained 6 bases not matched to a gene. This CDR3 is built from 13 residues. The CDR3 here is CASSFYRGSIQYF. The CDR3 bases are TGTGCCAGCAGTTTCTACAGGGGTAGTATTCAGTACTTC.

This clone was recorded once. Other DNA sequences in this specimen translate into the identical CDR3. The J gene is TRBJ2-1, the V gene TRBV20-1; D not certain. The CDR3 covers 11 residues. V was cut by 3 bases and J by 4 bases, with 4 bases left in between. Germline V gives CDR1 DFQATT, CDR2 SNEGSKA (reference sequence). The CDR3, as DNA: TGCAGTGCTAGCCTTTACAATGAGCAGTTCTTC. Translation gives CSASLYNEQFF.

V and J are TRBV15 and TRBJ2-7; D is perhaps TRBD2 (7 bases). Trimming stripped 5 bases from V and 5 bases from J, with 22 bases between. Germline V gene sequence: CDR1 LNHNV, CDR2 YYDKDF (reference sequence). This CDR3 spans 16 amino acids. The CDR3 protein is CATSPRPGQGRDEQYF. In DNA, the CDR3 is TGTGCCACCAGCCCGAGGCCGGGACAAGGGAGGGACGAGCAGTACTTC.

The CDR3, as DNA: TGTGCCAGCAGTTCCCAAGCCCAGGGCTACAATGAGCAGTTCTTC. Translating it yields CASSSQAQGYNEQFF. The J gene is TRBJ2-1, the V gene TRBV6-5, with D maybe TRBD1 (5 bases). Germline V gives CDR1 MNHEY, CDR2 SVGAGI. V dropped 4 bases and J dropped 3 bases, with 13 bases sitting between them. This CDR3 spans 15 amino acids.

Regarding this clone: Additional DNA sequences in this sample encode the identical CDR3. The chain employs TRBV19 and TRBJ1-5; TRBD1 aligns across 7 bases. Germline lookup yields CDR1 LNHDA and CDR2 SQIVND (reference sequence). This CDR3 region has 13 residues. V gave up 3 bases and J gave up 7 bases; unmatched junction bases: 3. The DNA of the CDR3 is TGTGCCAGTAGTATTCAGGGGGGACAGCCCCAGCATTTT. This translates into CASSIQGGQPQHF.

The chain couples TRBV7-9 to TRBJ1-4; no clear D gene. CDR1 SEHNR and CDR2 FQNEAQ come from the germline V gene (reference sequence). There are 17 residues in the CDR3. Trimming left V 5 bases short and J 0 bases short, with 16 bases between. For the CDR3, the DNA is TGTGCCAGCAGCACCGGCAGCCACGTCGCAACTAATGAAAAACTGTTTTTT. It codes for CASSTGSHVATNEKLFF.

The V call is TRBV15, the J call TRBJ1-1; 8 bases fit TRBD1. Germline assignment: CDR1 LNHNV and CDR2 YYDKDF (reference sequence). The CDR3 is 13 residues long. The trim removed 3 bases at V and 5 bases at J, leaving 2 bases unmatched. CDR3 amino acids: CATSRTGVTEAFF. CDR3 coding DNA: TGTGCCACCAGCAGGACAGGGGTGACTGAAGCTTTCTTT.

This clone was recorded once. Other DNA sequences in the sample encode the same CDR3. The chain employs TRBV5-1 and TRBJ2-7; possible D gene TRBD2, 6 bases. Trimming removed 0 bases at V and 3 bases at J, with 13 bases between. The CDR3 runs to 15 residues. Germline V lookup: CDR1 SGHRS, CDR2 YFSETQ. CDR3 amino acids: CASSLASGTLYEQYF. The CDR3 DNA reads TGCGCCAGCAGCTTGGCGTCCGGGACTCTCTACGAGCAGTACTTC.

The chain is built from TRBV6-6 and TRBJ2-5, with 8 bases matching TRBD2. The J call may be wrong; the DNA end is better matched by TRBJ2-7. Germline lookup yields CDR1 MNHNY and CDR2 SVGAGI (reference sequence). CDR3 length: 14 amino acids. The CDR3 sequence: CASRALAAPYEQYF. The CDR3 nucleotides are TGTGCCAGCAGGGCACTAGCGGCCCCCTACGAGCAGTACTTC.

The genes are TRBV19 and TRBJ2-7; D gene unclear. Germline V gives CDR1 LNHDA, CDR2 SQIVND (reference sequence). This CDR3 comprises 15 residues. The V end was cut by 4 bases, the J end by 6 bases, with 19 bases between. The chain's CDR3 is CASSSLSRNTGEQYF. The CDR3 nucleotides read TGTGCCAGTAGTAGTCTGAGCCGGAATACGGGCGAGCAGTACTTC.

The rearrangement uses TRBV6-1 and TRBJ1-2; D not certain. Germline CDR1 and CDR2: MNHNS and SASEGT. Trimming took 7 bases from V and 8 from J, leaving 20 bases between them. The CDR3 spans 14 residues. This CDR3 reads CASNPGQRVFGYTF. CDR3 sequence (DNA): TGTGCCAGCAATCCGGGTCAACGGGTGTTCGGCTACACCTTC.

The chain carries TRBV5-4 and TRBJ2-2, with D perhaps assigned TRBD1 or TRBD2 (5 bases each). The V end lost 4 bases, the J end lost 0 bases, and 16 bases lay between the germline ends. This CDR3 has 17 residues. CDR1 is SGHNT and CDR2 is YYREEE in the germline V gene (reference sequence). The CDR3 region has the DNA TGTGCCAGCAGCCTGTCGACCGGGACGGCGAACACCGGGGAGCTGTTTTTT. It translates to CASSLSTGTANTGELFF.

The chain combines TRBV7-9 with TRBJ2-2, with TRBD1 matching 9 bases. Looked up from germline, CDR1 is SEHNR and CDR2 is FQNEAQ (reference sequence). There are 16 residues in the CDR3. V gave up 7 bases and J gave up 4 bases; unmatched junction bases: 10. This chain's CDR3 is CASNPGQGGSTGELFF. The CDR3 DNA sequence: TGTGCCAGCAACCCGGGACAGGGTGGGAGCACCGGGGAGCTGTTTTTT.

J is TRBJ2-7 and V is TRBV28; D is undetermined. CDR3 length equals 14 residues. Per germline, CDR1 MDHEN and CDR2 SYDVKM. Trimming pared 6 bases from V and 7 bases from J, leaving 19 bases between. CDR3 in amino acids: CASRMGPALREQYF. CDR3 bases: TGTGCCAGCAGGATGGGTCCAGCTCTACGGGAGCAGTACTTC.

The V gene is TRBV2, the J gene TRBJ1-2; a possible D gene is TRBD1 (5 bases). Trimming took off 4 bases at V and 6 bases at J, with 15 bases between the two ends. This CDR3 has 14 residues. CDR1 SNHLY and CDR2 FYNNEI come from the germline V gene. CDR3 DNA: TGTGCCAGCAGTGTAAGAGACAGATTGGATGGCTACACCTTC. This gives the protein CASSVRDRLDGYTF. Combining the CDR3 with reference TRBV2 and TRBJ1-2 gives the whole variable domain EPEVTQTPSHQVTQMGQEVILRCVPISNHLYFYWYRQILGQKVEFLVSFYNNEISEKSEIFDDQFSVERPDGSNFTLKIRSTKLEDSAMYFCASSVRDRLDGYTFGSGTRLTVV.

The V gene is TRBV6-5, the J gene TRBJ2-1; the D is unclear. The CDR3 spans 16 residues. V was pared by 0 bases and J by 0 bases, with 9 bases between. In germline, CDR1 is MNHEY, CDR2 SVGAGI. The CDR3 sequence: CASSYSDDFSYNEQFF. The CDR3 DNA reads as TGTGCCAGCAGTTACTCGGATGACTTCTCCTACAATGAGCAGTTCTTC.